Below, 27 T cell receptor beta chains from the same sample are listed, as sequenced in a study of CD8 T cells in Susac syndrome. After extraction with the RNeasy kit, roughly 0.45 to 1 ug of the RNA was reverse transcribed using random hexamers. TCRdb fed the immunoSEQ multiplex PCR reads into MiXCR, producing one record per CDR3 protein. This table holds 75,000 to 95,000 distinct CDR3 sequences, approximately 95% found once. The sequencing sample was made of CD8+ T cells from PBMCs. Receptor source: a human donor with Susac syndrome.

V usage is TRBV11-2 and J usage is TRBJ2-5; D call uncertain. Germline V lookup: CDR1 SGHAT, CDR2 FQNNGV. Between the trimmed V and J ends, which lost 0 bases and 5 bases, there was a span of 13 bases. CDR3 length equals 15 residues. In DNA form, the CDR3 reads TGTGCCAGCAGCTTAGATCTAGACGAGTCGGAGACCCAGTACTTC. Translated: CASSLDLDESETQYF. Filled out from reference TRBV11-2 and TRBJ2-5, the complete variable domain reads EAGVAQSPRYKIIEKRQSVAFWCNPISGHATLYWYQQILGQGPKLLIQFQNNGVVDDSQLPKDRFSAERLKGVDSTLKIQPAKLEDSAVYLCASSLDLDESETQYFGPGTRLLVL.

The gene calls are TRBV13 and TRBJ2-6; 8 bases fit TRBD1. The CDR3 has 20 residues. V dropped 0 bases and J dropped 1; count of bases not matched to a gene: 11. Germline loops: CDR1 PRHDT, CDR2 FYEKMQ (reference sequence). CDR3 DNA sequence: TGTGCCAGCAGCTTAGGTCTTATCGACAGGGGAGCTTCTGGGGCCAACGTCCTGACTTTC. Protein product: CASSLGLIDRGASGANVLTF.

This sequence joins TRBV29-1 and TRBJ2-7; 9 bases are shared with TRBD1. V gave up 4 bases and J gave up 1 base; unmatched junction bases: 5. This CDR3 comprises 14 residues. The germline V gene has CDR1 SQVTM and CDR2 ANQGSEA. This chain's CDR3 is CSVGSTGGSYEQYF. For the CDR3, the DNA is TGCAGCGTTGGGTCGACAGGGGGGTCCTACGAGCAGTACTTC.

This rearrangement joins TRBV18 to TRBJ2-1; 7 bases agree with TRBD2. Germline V gene data show CDR1 as KGHSH and CDR2 as LQKENI. The V gene end was trimmed by 2 bases and the J gene end by 5 bases; junction bases not matched to a gene: 12. The CDR3 length is 17 residues. CDR3 sequence reads: CASSPTTPGLLNNEQFF. The CDR3 nucleotides read TGTGCCAGCTCACCAACTACGCCGGGACTACTAAACAATGAGCAGTTCTTC.

This chain uses TRBV29-1 with TRBJ2-1; tentatively, D is TRBD1 (5 bases). Germline V gives CDR1 SQVTM, CDR2 ANQGSEA. The CDR3 runs to 13 residues. V lost 0 bases, J lost 10 bases, and 13 bases lay in between. The chain's CDR3 is CSVEDDPTGEQFF. CDR3 nucleotide sequence: TGCAGCGTTGAAGATGATCCCACAGGCGAGCAGTTCTTC.

The chain recombines TRBV29-1 with TRBJ2-7; 9 bases match TRBD1. The CDR3 has 15 residues. Germline V lookup: CDR1 SQVTM, CDR2 ANQGSEA. The V segment lost 1 base and the J segment 4 bases; nucleotides outside the gene matches: 8. The CDR3 is CSVEGGTGKVYEQYF. CDR3 in DNA: TGCAGCGTTGAAGGGGGGACAGGGAAGGTGTACGAGCAGTACTTC.

The rearrangement uses TRBV18 and TRBJ2-5; 11 nucleotides line up with TRBD2. Germline CDR1 reads KGHSH; CDR2 reads LQKENI. Trimming at V came to 5 bases and at J to 5 bases, leaving 10 bases not matched to a gene. There are 16 residues in the CDR3. The CDR3 is CASSSRGLAGDETQYF. The CDR3 bases are TGTGCCAGCTCAAGCCGAGGACTAGCGGGTGACGAGACCCAGTACTTC.

The chain uses TRBV27 and TRBJ2-1; 8 bases are shared with TRBD2. This CDR3 has 16 amino acids. The germline V gene encodes CDR1 MNHEY and CDR2 SMNVEV (reference sequence). V lost 2 bases to trimming and J lost 4 bases; unmatched junction nucleotides: 7. DNA for the CDR3: TGTGCCAGCAGTTTAGATCCTGGCGGGAGGTACAATGAGCAGTTCTTC. This sequence encodes CASSLDPGGRYNEQFF.

The rearrangement joins TRBV25-1 to TRBJ2-7; D unresolved. The CDR3 is 12 residues long. The V and J ends lost 4 bases and 5 bases respectively, with 9 bases between them. Germline V lookup: CDR1 MGHDK, CDR2 SYGVNS. CDR3 sequence: CASSALFDEQYF. The CDR3 DNA reads TGTGCCAGCAGTGCCCTCTTCGACGAGCAGTACTTC.

The rearrangement joins TRBV12-3 or TRBV12-4 to TRBJ2-1; 14 nucleotides agree with TRBD2. J lost 6 bases, V lost 0 bases, and 4 bases had no gene match. CDR3 size: 17 residues. CDR3 nucleotides: TGTGCCAGCAGTTTAGCCCTGACTAGCGGGAGGGGCAATGAGCAGTTCTTC. Encoded protein: CASSLALTSGRGNEQFF.

The J gene is TRBJ1-2, the V gene TRBV6-6; 7 nucleotides line up with TRBD1. CDR1 and CDR2 from the germline V gene are MNHNY and SVGAGI (reference sequence). The CDR3 extends over 11 amino acids. Trimming cost V 11 bases and J 8 bases; bases outside gene matches: 8. The CDR3 here is CAGQDIYGYTF. Here the CDR3 DNA reads TGTGCCGGACAGGACATTTACGGCTACACCTTC.

The chain carries TRBV12-3 or TRBV12-4 and TRBJ2-7; D gene unclear. V was cut by 5 bases and J by 2 bases, with 13 bases left in between. The CDR3 has 14 residues. This CDR3 reads CASSPSDATYEQYF. The CDR3 coding sequence is TGTGCCAGCAGTCCCTCGGACGCTACCTACGAGCAGTACTTC.

The chain recombines TRBV6-5 with TRBJ1-1, with D perhaps TRBD1 (5 bases). V lost 6 bases and J 6 bases, leaving 14 bases between the germline ends. The CDR3 is made up of 13 amino acids. Germline CDR1 and CDR2: MNHEY and SVGAGI. The CDR3 reads CASSNTGTPEAFF. As DNA, the CDR3 is TGTGCCAGCAGCAACACCGGGACCCCTGAAGCTTTCTTT.

This chain links TRBV11-2 with TRBJ2-5; D remains unclear. V lost 3 bases, J lost 1 base, and 15 bases lay in between. Germline lookup yields CDR1 SGHAT and CDR2 FQNNGV. The CDR3 spans 16 residues. The CDR3 bases are TGTGCCAGCAGCTTCAATGCAGGCCATCCCCAAGAGACCCAGTACTTC. This translates into CASSFNAGHPQETQYF.

The chain has TRBV15 and TRBJ1-5; no clear D gene. The CDR3 is 13 amino acids. Germline loops: CDR1 LNHNV, CDR2 YYDKDF (reference sequence). V was pared by 8 bases and J by 4 bases, with 12 bases between. The CDR3 DNA reads TGTGCCACCTCGCCCTGGTTAAATCAGCCCCAGCATTTT. Residues: CATSPWLNQPQHF.

CDR3 sequence reads: CSASGVLEQFF. The CDR3 DNA follows: TGCAGTGCTAGTGGTGTCCTTGAGCAGTTCTTC. The V gene is TRBV20-1, the J gene TRBJ2-1; D is unclear. Germline V gene lookup returns CDR1 DFQATT and CDR2 SNEGSKA (reference sequence). V lost 3 bases to trimming and J lost 9 bases, with 9 bases between them. The CDR3 spans 11 residues.

This clonotype was recorded once. The V gene is TRBV27, the J gene TRBJ2-1; TRBD2 agrees at 11 bases. V trimming: 6 bases; J trimming: 8 bases; junction bases outside the gene matches: 9. This CDR3 is 15 amino acids long. Germline values: CDR1 MNHEY, CDR2 SMNVEV (reference sequence). The CDR3 reads CASRPLAGGIDEQFF. The CDR3 coding sequence is TGTGCCAGCAGACCTCTAGCGGGAGGTATAGATGAGCAGTTCTTC.

V gene TRBV20-1 combines with J gene TRBJ2-3; 11 nucleotides align to TRBD2. J lost 2 bases, V lost 1 base, and 2 bases had no gene match. CDR3 length equals 15 residues. The germline V gene encodes CDR1 DFQATT and CDR2 SNEGSKA (reference sequence). This CDR3 is CSARGLAGPTDTQYF. The CDR3 coding sequence is TGCAGTGCTAGAGGACTAGCGGGACCCACAGATACGCAGTATTTT.

This chain connects TRBV5-6 to TRBJ1-1, with TRBD1 matching 7 bases. Trimming took 6 bases from V and 3 from J; bases not matched to a gene: 5. Germline V gene lookup returns CDR1 SGHDT and CDR2 YYEEEE. The length of the CDR3 is 13 residues. This chain's CDR3 is CASNQGGDTEAFF. The CDR3 DNA reads as TGTGCCAGCAACCAGGGGGGTGACACTGAAGCTTTCTTT.

This clonotype was seen just once. The CDR3, as DNA: TGTGCCAGCAGCGTGGACAGGGGCCACCAAGATACGCAGTATTTT. Translation: CASSVDRGHQDTQYF. The chain couples TRBV5-4 to TRBJ2-3, with 9 bases fitting TRBD1. CDR3 length: 15 amino acids. Germline loops: CDR1 SGHNT, CDR2 YYREEE (reference sequence). V lost 4 bases and J lost 5; bases outside the gene matches: 8. Full variable domain (remainder filled in from reference TRBV5-4 and TRBJ2-3): ETGVTQSPTHLIKTRGQQVTLRCSSQSGHNTVSWYQQALGQGPQFIFQYYREEENGRGNFPPRFSGLQFPNYSSELNVNALELDDSALYLCASSVDRGHQDTQYFGPGTRLTVL.

The chain carries TRBV12-3 or TRBV12-4 and TRBJ2-3, with D unclear. CDR3 length: 15 residues. The V and J ends lost 2 bases and 0 bases respectively, with 9 bases between them. CDR3 sequence: CASSLPGLSTDTQYF. The CDR3 DNA sequence: TGTGCCAGCAGTTTACCCGGCCTTAGCACAGATACGCAGTATTTT.

The DNA for the CDR3 is TGCAGCGTTGTCTGGGAGTGGGCCTACGAGCAGTACTTC. Amino acids: CSVVWEWAYEQYF. The chain couples TRBV29-1 to TRBJ2-7; D is perhaps TRBD2 (5 bases). The CDR3 spans 13 residues. Germline V gene sequence: CDR1 SQVTM, CDR2 ANQGSEA. Trimming stripped 4 bases from V and 2 bases from J, with 12 bases between.

The genes are TRBV27 and TRBJ2-4; 8 nucleotides align to TRBD1. Germline trimming cut 0 bases from V and 8 bases from J; bases unmatched to any gene: 6. The CDR3 is 15 amino acids. Per germline, CDR1 MNHEY and CDR2 SMNVEV (reference sequence). The CDR3 protein is CASSLSRGLLDIQYF. The CDR3 DNA is TGTGCCAGCAGTTTATCCAGGGGGCTTTTGGACATTCAGTACTTC.

The chain joins TRBV7-2 to TRBJ2-7; no clear D. Germline lookup yields CDR1 SGHTA and CDR2 FQGNSA. This CDR3 comprises 13 residues. The V gene lost 2 bases and the J gene lost 5 bases, with 10 bases spanning the gap. The DNA for the CDR3 is TGTGCCAGCAGCTTAATTCCTGGCCACGAGCAGTACTTC. Protein: CASSLIPGHEQYF.

The rearrangement joins TRBV7-3 to TRBJ2-2, with a possible D match to TRBD2 (7 bases). The germline V gene encodes CDR1 SGHTA and CDR2 FQGTGA. The CDR3 contains 15 residues. Trimming took 5 bases from V and 1 from J, leaving 11 bases between them. CDR3 protein: CASSGGGRNTGELFF. CDR3 bases: TGTGCCAGCAGCGGGGGCGGGAGGAACACCGGGGAGCTGTTTTTT. Full variable domain (outside the CDR3, taken from reference TRBV7-3 and TRBJ2-2): GAGVSQTPSNKVTEKGKYVELRCDPISGHTALYWYRQSLGQGPEFLIYFQGTGAADDSGLPNDRFFAVRPEGSVSTLKIQRTERGDSAVYLCASSGGGRNTGELFFGEGSRLTVL.

This chain connects TRBV30 to TRBJ2-7, with D unresolved. Looked up from germline, CDR1 is GTSNPN and CDR2 is SVGIG (reference sequence). The CDR3 totals 11 residues. Trimming took 6 bases from V and 3 from J, leaving 9 bases between them. The CDR3 sequence is CACLELYEQYF. DNA for the CDR3: TGTGCCTGTTTGGAGCTCTACGAGCAGTACTTC.

The chain employs TRBV4-2 and TRBJ1-1; D unresolved. V lost 4 bases and J 3 bases, leaving 12 bases between the germline ends. The CDR3 runs to 14 residues. CDR1 and CDR2 (germline): LGHNA, YNFKEQ. CDR3 protein: CASSPRGSDTEAFF. For the CDR3, the DNA is TGTGCCAGCAGCCCTCGAGGGTCGGACACTGAAGCTTTCTTT.